The entry that follows covers one TCR beta chain sequence. Original handling: Reference gene primer amplification gave nucleated cell count estimates. Data came from immunoSEQ multiplex PCR; TCRdb stores just in-frame clones and leaves some out. That table gives V, J and clone size, and the DNA gave D and trimming. This sample has 140,000 to 150,000 clones, with 88% found just once. This sample is part of a study of blood T cell repertoires in COVID-19. Turning to the study itself: From the United States, Italy and Spain came samples of acute and convalescent COVID-19. T cells, B-cell-depleted T cells, or PBMCs supplied cDNA or gDNA.

This receptor was identified in a human donor in a cohort sampled during active COVID-19. Sequencing was done on a sample of peripheral blood.

The CDR3 DNA reads as TGTGCCAGCTCACTTGGGGGCCCCAACACTGAAGCTTTCTTT. Protein: CASSLGGPNTEAFF. The V call is TRBV18, the J call TRBJ1-1; D perhaps matches TRBD1 (6 bases). V was shortened by 4 bases and J by 2 bases, with 11 bases between the two germline ends. The CDR3 is made up of 14 amino acids. Looked up from germline, CDR1 is KGHSH and CDR2 is LQKENI.